The 30 T cell receptor beta chains below were found in one sample sequenced in a study of T cell responses to AZD1222 COVID-19 vaccine. The repertoire was sequenced with immunoSEQ multiplex PCR; TCRdb's copy has only in-frame clones and lacks some. The sample records 150,000 to 200,000 clones, approximately 91% being singletons. Sample: peripheral blood, taken 28 days after the second AZD1222 dose. Receptors were obtained from an adult who received the AZD1222 COVID-19 vaccine.

V and J are TRBV12-5 and TRBJ2-7; D may match TRBD1 or TRBD2 (5 bases each). V was shortened by 7 bases and J by 1 base, with 20 bases between the two germline ends. CDR1 is LGHNT, CDR2 FRNRAP, per germline. The CDR3 covers 16 residues. The CDR3 protein is CASARDGPRRSYEQYF. For the CDR3, the DNA is TGTGCTAGTGCCCGGGACGGACCTCGGCGTTCCTACGAGCAGTACTTC.

This chain links TRBV18 with TRBJ1-2, with D perhaps matching TRBD1 (6 bases). Germline V lookup: CDR1 KGHSH, CDR2 LQKENI. V lost 6 bases to trimming and J lost 5 bases, with 16 bases between them. The CDR3 is 14 residues long. CDR3 sequence (DNA): TGTGCCAGCTCTCCAGGGACAACACAGTATGGCTACACCTTC. Translating it yields CASSPGTTQYGYTF.

This chain links TRBV4-2 with TRBJ1-1; a weak D match, TRBD1 (6 bases). The CDR3 covers 15 residues. Germline assignment: CDR1 LGHNA and CDR2 YNFKEQ. Deletions cut 5 bases from V and 5 bases from J, with 18 bases between. In DNA, the CDR3 is TGTGCCAGCAGCACCAGCGGGAGGAGGGGGACTGAAGCTTTCTTT. Protein sequence: CASSTSGRRGTEAFF.

The V call is TRBV30, the J call TRBJ1-6; possible D gene TRBD1, 6 bases. Germline-derived CDR1 and CDR2 are GTSNPN and SVGIG (reference sequence). The CDR3 totals 14 residues. V shed 2 bases and J shed 4 bases, with 9 bases lying between them. The CDR3 reads CAWSRTGYNSPLHF. CDR3 DNA sequence: TGTGCCTGGAGTCGAACAGGGTATAATTCACCCCTCCACTTT.

The rearrangement joins TRBV5-5 to TRBJ1-4; the D gene is possibly TRBD1 (5 bases). The CDR3 length is 15 residues. Deletions cut 0 bases from V and 6 bases from J, with 12 bases between. Germline-derived CDR1 and CDR2 are SGHKS and YYEKEE (reference sequence). In DNA, the CDR3 is TGTGCCAGCAGCTTGGGGGTCACCAGGGATGAAAAACTGTTTTTT. It yields the protein CASSLGVTRDEKLFF.

J is TRBJ1-1 and V is TRBV15; D is perhaps TRBD1 (5 bases). Germline V gives CDR1 LNHNV, CDR2 YYDKDF (reference sequence). This CDR3 contains 12 residues. With 9 bases removed from V and 8 bases from J, the gap between germline ends came to 16 bases. CDR3: CATNTAWGEAFF. CDR3 nucleotides: TGTGCCACGAACACGGCATGGGGGGAAGCTTTCTTT. Looking up the rest from reference TRBV15 and TRBJ1-1 gives the full variable domain: DAMVIQNPRYQVTQFGKPVTLSCSQTLNHNVMYWYQQKSSQAPKLLFHYYDKDFNNEADTPDNFQSRRPNTSFCFLDIRSPGLGDTAMYLCATNTAWGEAFFGQGTRLTVV.

This chain uses TRBV19 with TRBJ1-2; 9 nucleotides line up with TRBD1. CDR1 and CDR2 (germline): LNHDA, SQIVND (reference sequence). V was pared by 0 bases and J by 5 bases, with 4 bases of the junction left unmatched. The length of the CDR3 is 15 residues. CDR3 nucleotide sequence: TGTGCCAGTAGTATAGAACAGGGGGCGCGGTATGGCTACACCTTC. Protein sequence: CASSIEQGARYGYTF.

V is TRBV28 and J is TRBJ1-5; D ambiguous. Trimming took 5 bases from V and 6 from J, leaving 17 bases between them. The CDR3 consists of 15 residues. Germline-derived CDR1 and CDR2 are MDHEN and SYDVKM. CDR3 nucleotides: TGTGCCAGCAGTCCGGCGGGGTCAGTTCGTCAGCCCCAGCATTTT. It is translated as CASSPAGSVRQPQHF.

This clone has just a few counts. The gene calls are TRBV6-5 and TRBJ2-7; D remains ambiguous. The CDR3 sequence is 11 residues long. The ends were cut back, 11 bases at V and 3 bases at J, with 11 bases in the middle. CDR1 is MNHEY, CDR2 SVGAGI, per germline. The CDR3 loop is CALTPLYEQYF. The DNA of the CDR3 is TGTGCCCTCACCCCTCTCTACGAGCAGTACTTC.

This chain uses TRBV6-4 with TRBJ2-1, with D possibly being TRBD2 (5 bases). CDR1 is MRHNA, CDR2 SNTAGT, per germline. There are 18 residues in the CDR3. Trimming took off 2 bases at V and 0 bases at J, with 17 bases between the two ends. The CDR3 DNA is TGTGCCAGCAGTGACCCCGGGATGGTAAGCAGCTCCTACAATGAGCAGTTCTTC. Its translation: CASSDPGMVSSSYNEQFF.

The rearrangement joins TRBV28 to TRBJ1-3, with D possibly TRBD1 on 6 matching bases. Trimming cost V 6 bases and J 0 bases, with 12 bases left between them. In germline, CDR1 is MDHEN, CDR2 SYDVKM. CDR3 length: 15 amino acids. CDR3 nucleotide sequence: TGTGCCAGCAGGCCGGACAGTCGCTCTGGAAACACCATATATTTT. Its protein product is CASRPDSRSGNTIYF.

This chain connects TRBV30 to TRBJ2-3, with D perhaps assigned TRBD1 or TRBD2 (5 bases each). CDR1 is GTSNPN, CDR2 SVGIG, per germline (reference sequence). Between the trimmed V and J ends, which lost 1 base and 6 bases, there was a span of 14 bases. There are 14 residues in the CDR3. The CDR3 loop reads CAWSAGTAADTQYF. In DNA form, the CDR3 reads TGTGCCTGGAGTGCCGGGACCGCCGCCGATACGCAGTATTTT.

The V call is TRBV27, the J call TRBJ2-7; 8 bases align to TRBD1. Germline V gives CDR1 MNHEY, CDR2 SMNVEV (reference sequence). J was trimmed by 1 base and V by 6 bases; bases with no gene match: 11. This CDR3 is 16 amino acids long. The CDR3 reads CASSTIPGQASYEQYF. The CDR3 DNA reads as TGTGCCAGCAGCACAATACCGGGACAGGCATCCTACGAGCAGTACTTC.

This rearrangement joins TRBV28 to TRBJ2-7; D perhaps matches TRBD2 (5 bases). Germline CDR1 MDHEN, CDR2 SYDVKM. This CDR3 comprises 16 residues. V lost 3 bases to trimming and J lost 4 bases, with 19 bases between them. This CDR3 reads CASSFNPSEGTYEQYF. The CDR3 DNA sequence: TGTGCCAGCAGTTTTAACCCCTCCGAGGGCACTTACGAGCAGTACTTC.

The chain recombines TRBV4-2 with TRBJ1-4; 7 bases map to TRBD1. V was clipped by 4 bases and J by 8 bases; unmatched bases: 10. This CDR3 is 15 amino acids long. Looked up from germline, CDR1 is LGHNA and CDR2 is YNFKEQ. The CDR3 sequence: CASSLSTGEYEKLFF. The DNA for the CDR3 is TGTGCCAGCAGCCTGTCAACAGGGGAATACGAAAAACTGTTTTTT.

The chain carries TRBV4-3 and TRBJ1-5, with D possibly matching TRBD1 (5 bases). The CDR3 contains 15 residues. The germline V gene has CDR1 LGHNA and CDR2 YSLEER. V was clipped by 4 bases and J by 7 bases, with 17 bases between them. CDR3 DNA sequence: TGCGCCAGCAGCCCAGGATGGGGGGGTGGACAGCCCCAGCATTTT. Translation gives CASSPGWGGGQPQHF.

The chain carries TRBV5-1 and TRBJ2-7, with D maybe TRBD2 (6 bases). The CDR3 consists of 15 residues. Germline V lookup: CDR1 SGHRS, CDR2 YFSETQ. V lost 0 bases, J lost 6 bases, and 16 bases lay in between. CDR3: CASSLGGTLSLEQYF. In DNA form, the CDR3 reads TGCGCCAGCAGCTTGGGCGGGACCCTCTCCCTCGAGCAGTACTTC.

V and J are TRBV3-1 (or the pseudogene TRBV3-2) and TRBJ2-5; D may match TRBD1 or TRBD2 (5 bases each). The V and J ends lost 2 bases and 5 bases respectively, with 15 bases between them. The CDR3 is 15 residues long. CDR1 and CDR2 (germline): LGHDT, YNNKEL (reference sequence). The DNA of the CDR3 is TGTGCCAGCAGCCAAAATACTGGGGGATGGGAGACCCAGTACTTC. This encodes CASSQNTGGWETQYF.

As DNA, the CDR3 is TGCGCCAGCAGCCGAGGACTCGACCCCAATGAGCAGTTCTTC. Translation: CASSRGLDPNEQFF. The V call is TRBV4-1, the J call TRBJ2-1; the D gene is possibly TRBD2 (5 bases). Germline V gene data show CDR1 as MGHRA and CDR2 as YSYEKL. This CDR3 region has 14 residues. Deletions cut 4 bases from V and 6 bases from J, with 13 bases between.

V is TRBV2 and J is TRBJ1-2; D gene unclear. Germline CDR1 SNHLY, CDR2 FYNNEI. CDR3 size: 12 residues. Trimming left V 4 bases short and J 2 bases short, with 5 bases between. The CDR3 nucleotides are TGTGCCAGCAGTGGCGAGAACTATGGCTACACCTTC. This translates into CASSGENYGYTF. The entire variable domain, with the rest obtained from reference TRBV2 and TRBJ1-2, is as follows: EPEVTQTPSHQVTQMGQEVILRCVPISNHLYFYWYRQILGQKVEFLVSFYNNEISEKSEIFDDQFSVERPDGSNFTLKIRSTKLEDSAMYFCASSGENYGYTFGSGTRLTVV.

The rearrangement uses TRBV28 and TRBJ1-2, with 7 bases matching TRBD1. Germline V gene sequence: CDR1 MDHEN, CDR2 SYDVKM. Germline trimming cut 10 bases from V and 6 bases from J; bases unmatched to any gene: 8. This CDR3 comprises 12 residues. CDR3 bases: TGTGCCATCACGACAGGGTCACATGGCTACACCTTC. Amino acid sequence: CAITTGSHGYTF.

V is TRBV6-5 and J is TRBJ2-7; 8 bases map to TRBD2. Per germline, CDR1 MNHEY and CDR2 SVGAGI. The CDR3 loop spans 16 amino acids. The V and J ends lost 2 bases and 2 bases, in that order; junction bases with no gene match: 8. This CDR3 reads CASSYTSTSAAYEQYF. CDR3 bases: TGTGCCAGCAGTTACACATCGACTAGCGCCGCCTACGAGCAGTACTTC.

The genes are TRBV5-1 and TRBJ1-1; D uncertain. This CDR3 is 15 amino acids long. Trimming removed 1 base from V and 4 bases from J, with 14 bases in between. The germline gives CDR1 SGHRS, CDR2 YFSETQ. This chain's CDR3 is CASSLLDPAGTEAFF. The CDR3, as DNA: TGCGCCAGCAGCTTGCTGGACCCTGCGGGCACTGAAGCTTTCTTT. Supplemented by reference TRBV5-1 and TRBJ1-1, the full variable domain reads KAGVTQTPRYLIKTRGQQVTLSCSPISGHRSVSWYQQTPGQGLQFLFEYFSETQRNKGNFPGRFSGRQFSNSRSEMNVSTLELGDSALYLCASSLLDPAGTEAFFGQGTRLTVV.

The rearrangement uses TRBV28 and TRBJ2-7; D unresolved. The germline gives CDR1 MDHEN, CDR2 SYDVKM. V was cut by 5 bases and J by 2 bases, with 7 bases left in between. This CDR3 spans 12 amino acids. CDR3 sequence reads: CASSRIPYEQYF. CDR3 coding DNA: TGTGCCAGCAGTCGGATCCCCTACGAGCAGTACTTC.

This chain connects TRBV4-1 to TRBJ1-1, with 11 bases identical to TRBD1. The V segment lost 3 bases and the J segment 3 bases; nucleotides outside the gene matches: 21. CDR3 length: 21 residues. CDR1 MGHRA and CDR2 YSYEKL come from the germline V gene. DNA for the CDR3: TGCGCCAGCAGCCACAGGACAGGGGGCGTAGTCTGGGGGTTTGCGGACACTGAAGCTTTCTTT. It translates to CASSHRTGGVVWGFADTEAFF.

The gene calls are TRBV21-1 and TRBJ1-1; the table calls TRBD1, which could not be checked here. TRBV21-1 counts as a pseudogene. This CDR3 region has 18 residues. CDR3 bases: TGTGCCAGCAGCAAAGATCGGGACAGGATTCCCTCGGGGGTTGAAGCTTTCTTT. It encodes CASSKDRDRIPSGVEAFF.

The rearrangement joins TRBV6-5 to TRBJ1-5; TRBD1 aligns across 7 bases. Germline trimming cut 5 bases from V and 1 base from J; bases unmatched to any gene: 2. Germline loops: CDR1 MNHEY, CDR2 SVGAGI. The CDR3 covers 14 residues. CDR3 region: CASSLDRSNQPQHF. CDR3 in DNA: TGTGCCAGCAGTCTGGACAGGAGCAATCAGCCCCAGCATTTT.

The chain recombines TRBV12-3 or TRBV12-4 with TRBJ1-5, with a tentative D call TRBD1 (5 bases). The CDR3 is made up of 12 amino acids. V lost 6 bases to trimming and J lost 7 bases, with 10 bases between them. In nucleotides, the CDR3 is TGTGCCAGCAGCCGCGGGACGCAGCCCCAGCATTTT. Its translation: CASSRGTQPQHF.

About this clone: The junction and the germline gene differ at one end; a read error may be behind it. The CDR3 region is CASSIKRAF. The CDR3 bases are TGTGCCAGCAGTATCAAACGAGCCTTT. This sequence joins TRBV6-4 and TRBJ1-1; D is ambiguous. CDR1 is MRHNA and CDR2 is SNTAGT in the germline V gene. The CDR3 has 9 residues.

This chain joins TRBV27 and TRBJ2-1; 13 bases align to TRBD2. The CDR3 length is 16 residues. Germline V gene data show CDR1 as MNHEY and CDR2 as SMNVEV (reference sequence). Unmatched junction bases numbered 4, after V lost 5 bases and J lost 3 bases. CDR3 sequence: CASSGTSGTFYNEQFF. DNA for the CDR3: TGTGCCAGCAGTGGGACTAGCGGGACCTTCTACAATGAGCAGTTCTTC.